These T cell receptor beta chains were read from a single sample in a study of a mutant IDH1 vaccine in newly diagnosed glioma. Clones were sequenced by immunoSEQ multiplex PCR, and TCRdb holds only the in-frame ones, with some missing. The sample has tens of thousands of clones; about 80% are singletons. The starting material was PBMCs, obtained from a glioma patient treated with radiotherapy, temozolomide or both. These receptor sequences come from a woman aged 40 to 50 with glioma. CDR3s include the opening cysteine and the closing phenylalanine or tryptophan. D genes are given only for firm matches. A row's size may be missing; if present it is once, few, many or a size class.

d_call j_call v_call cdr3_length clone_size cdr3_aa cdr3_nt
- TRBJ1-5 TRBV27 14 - CASSPWTPDQPQHF TGTGCCAGCAGTCCCTGGACACCCGATCAGCCCCAGCATTTT
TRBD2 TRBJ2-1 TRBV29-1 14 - CSVPGTSGGGEQFF TGCAGCGTCCCCGGGACTAGCGGAGGCGGTGAGCAGTTCTTC
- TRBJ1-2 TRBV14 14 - CASSLGGVYYGYTF TGTGCCAGCAGCCTCGGGGGTGTGTACTATGGCTACACCTTC
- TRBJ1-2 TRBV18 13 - CASSPNSGVGYTF TGTGCCAGCTCACCAAATAGTGGGGTCGGCTACACCTTC
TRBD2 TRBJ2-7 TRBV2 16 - CASPALAGGRTYEQYF TGTGCCAGCCCTGCCCTAGCGGGGGGGCGGACCTACGAGCAGTACTTC
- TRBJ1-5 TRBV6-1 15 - CASSESEGGNQPQHF TGTGCCAGCAGTGAAAGCGAAGGAGGCAATCAGCCCCAGCATTTT
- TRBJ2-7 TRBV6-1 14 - CASTRSMGGDEQYF TGTGCCAGCACACGTTCTATGGGGGGCGACGAGCAGTACTTC
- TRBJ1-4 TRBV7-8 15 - CASSLAAVRVEKLFF TGTGCCAGCAGCTTAGCTGCCGTCCGGGTCGAAAAACTGTTTTTT
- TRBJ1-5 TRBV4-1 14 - CASSQVPGTQPQHF TGCGCCAGCAGCCAAGTCCCGGGCACTCAGCCCCAGCATTTT
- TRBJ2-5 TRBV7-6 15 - CASSSHRQVQETQYF TGTGCCAGCAGCTCCCATAGACAGGTCCAAGAGACCCAGTACTTC
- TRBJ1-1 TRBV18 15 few CASSSMGDMNTEAFF TGTGCCAGCTCTTCGATGGGGGACATGAACACTGAAGCTTTCTTT
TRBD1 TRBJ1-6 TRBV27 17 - CASSFPPTGIGPSPLHF TGTGCCAGCAGTTTCCCTCCGACAGGGATAGGGCCTTCACCCCTCCACTTT
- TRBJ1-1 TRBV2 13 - CASNLQGNTEAFF TGTGCCAGCAACCTACAGGGGAACACTGAAGCTTTCTTT
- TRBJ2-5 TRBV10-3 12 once CAISEREETQYF TGTGCCATCAGTGAGCGAGAAGAGACCCAGTACTTC
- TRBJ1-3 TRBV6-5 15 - CASRLTSSSGNTIYF TGTGCCAGCAGACTCACGTCGAGCTCTGGAAACACCATATATTTT
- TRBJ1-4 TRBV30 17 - CAWRGPLSRATNEKLFF TGTGCCTGGAGAGGGCCCCTTTCAAGGGCAACTAATGAAAAACTGTTTTTT
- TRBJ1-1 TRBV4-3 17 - CASSQERLQVGNTEAFF TGCGCCAGCAGCCAAGAACGACTTCAGGTGGGCAACACTGAAGCTTTCTTT
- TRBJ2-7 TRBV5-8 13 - CASSPRGIYEQYF TGTGCCAGCAGCCCTCGTGGCATCTACGAGCAGTACTTC
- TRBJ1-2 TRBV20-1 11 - CSARDQPGYTF TGCAGTGCTAGAGACCAACCGGGCTACACCTTC
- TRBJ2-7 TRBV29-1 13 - CSVDEIDSYEQYF TGCAGCGTTGACGAGATAGATTCCTACGAGCAGTACTTC
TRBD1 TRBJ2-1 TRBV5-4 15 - CASSTGAGSYNEQFF TGTGCCAGCAGCACAGGGGCTGGGTCCTACAATGAGCAGTTCTTC
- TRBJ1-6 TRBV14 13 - CASSFSARGPLHF TGTGCCAGCAGCTTCTCAGCCCGAGGGCCCCTCCACTTT
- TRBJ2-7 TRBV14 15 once CASSPQGALFYEQYF TGTGCCAGCAGCCCTCAGGGAGCCCTTTTCTACGAGCAGTACTTC
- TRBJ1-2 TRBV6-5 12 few CASQREGYGYTF TGTGCCAGCCAAAGGGAGGGCTATGGCTACACCTTC
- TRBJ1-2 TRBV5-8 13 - CASSDLIYYGYTF TGTGCCAGCAGCGACCTCATTTACTATGGCTACACCTTC
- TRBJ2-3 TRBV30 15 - CAWSQSGLLTDTQYF TGTGCCTGGAGTCAGAGCGGGCTTCTCACAGATACGCAGTATTTT
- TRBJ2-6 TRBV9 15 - CASSKMDSGANVLTF TGTGCCAGCAGCAAAATGGATTCTGGGGCCAACGTCCTGACTTTC
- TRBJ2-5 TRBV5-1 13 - CASSAGGIETQYF TGCGCCAGCAGCGCAGGGGGGATAGAGACCCAGTACTTC
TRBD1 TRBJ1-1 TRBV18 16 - CASSASTGTGNTEAFF TGTGCCAGCTCAGCTTCTACGGGGACAGGGAACACTGAAGCTTTCTTT
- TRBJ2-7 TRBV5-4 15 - CASSSGSNGPYEQYF TGTGCCAGCAGCTCTGGCAGTAATGGGCCCTACGAGCAGTACTTC
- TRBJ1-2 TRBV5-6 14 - CASSWGTSNYGYTF TGTGCCAGCAGCTGGGGGACTTCAAACTATGGCTACACCTTC
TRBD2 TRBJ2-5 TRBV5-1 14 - CASSLGGGSETQYF TGCGCCAGCAGCTTGGGGGGGGGATCGGAGACCCAGTACTTC
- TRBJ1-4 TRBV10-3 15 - CATGGGPATNEKLFF TGTGCCACCGGCGGGGGACCTGCAACTAATGAAAAACTGTTTTTT
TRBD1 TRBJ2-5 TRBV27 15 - CASSFMTGLVATQYF TGTGCCAGCAGTTTTATGACAGGGTTGGTAGCGACCCAGTACTTC
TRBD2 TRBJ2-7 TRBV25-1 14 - CASRAGTSPYEQYF TGTGCCAGCAGAGCCGGGACTAGCCCCTACGAGCAGTACTTC
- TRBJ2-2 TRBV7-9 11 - CASSLVGELFF TGTGCCAGCAGCTTAGTGGGGGAGCTGTTTTTT
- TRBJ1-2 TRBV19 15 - CASSIGQVEYYGYTF TGTGCCAGTAGTATTGGGCAGGTGGAGTATTATGGCTACACCTTC
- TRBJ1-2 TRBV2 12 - CASRVANYGYTF TGTGCCAGCCGGGTGGCTAACTATGGCTACACCTTC
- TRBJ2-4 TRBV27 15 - CASRIAGNPKNIQYF TGTGCATCGAGGATAGCAGGGAACCCCAAAAACATTCAGTACTTC
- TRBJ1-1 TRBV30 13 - CAWSGGGVTEAFF TGTGCCTGGAGTGGGGGAGGGGTCACTGAAGCTTTCTTT
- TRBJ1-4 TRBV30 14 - CAWSPGGAWEKLFF TGTGCCTGGAGCCCCGGTGGGGCATGGGAAAAACTGTTTTTT
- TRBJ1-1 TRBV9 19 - CASSVEGGGRRGRNTEAFF TGTGCCAGCAGCGTAGAGGGGGGGGGCAGGAGGGGAAGGAACACTGAAGCTTTCTTT
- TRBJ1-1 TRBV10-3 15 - CAISPLQGTNTEAFF TGTGCCATCAGCCCCTTACAGGGTACGAACACTGAAGCTTTCTTT
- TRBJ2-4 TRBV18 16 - CASSPMGNLAKNIQYF TGTGCCAGCTCACCTATGGGGAATTTAGCCAAAAACATTCAGTACTTC
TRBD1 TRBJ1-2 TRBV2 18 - CASSDRQGLQKRQYGYTF TGTGCCAGCAGTGATCGACAGGGGCTCCAAAAAAGACAATATGGCTACACCTTC
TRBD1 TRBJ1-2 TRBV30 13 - CAWSGDRTYGYTF TGTGCCTGGAGTGGGGACAGGACCTATGGCTACACCTTC
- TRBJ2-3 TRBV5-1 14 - CASRHTSSTDTQYF TGCGCCAGCAGACACACATCTAGCACAGATACGCAGTATTTT
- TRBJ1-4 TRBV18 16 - CASSPPGGAINEKLFF TGTGCCAGCTCACCACCCGGGGGCGCGATTAATGAAAAACTGTTTTTT
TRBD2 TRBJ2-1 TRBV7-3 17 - CASSFYPLADPYNEQFF TGTGCCAGCAGCTTTTACCCACTAGCGGACCCCTACAATGAGCAGTTCTTC
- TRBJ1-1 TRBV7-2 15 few CASSYRVSAGTEAFF TGTGCCAGCAGCTACAGGGTCAGCGCCGGCACTGAAGCTTTCTTT
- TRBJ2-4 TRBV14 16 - CASSQDQTLAKNIQYF TGTGCCAGCAGCCAAGACCAGACACTAGCCAAAAACATTCAGTACTTC
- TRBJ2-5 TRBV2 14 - CASSLRGPGETQYF TGTGCCAGCAGTCTGCGGGGGCCGGGGGAGACCCAGTACTTC
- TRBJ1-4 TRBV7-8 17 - CASRQPYRMRTNEKLFF TGTGCCAGCAGACAACCCTACAGGATGAGGACTAATGAAAAACTGTTTTTT